Given below is one T cell receptor beta chain in context. The sample originates from a study of cytomegalovirus exposure and HLA in healthy donors. Separation from the roughly 680-subject first cohort characterized the roughly 110-subject validation cohort, to which the donors belonged. V dropped 4 bases and J dropped 3; count of bases not matched to a gene: 7. Germline CDR1 SGHNT, CDR2 YYREEE (reference sequence). The CDR3 is 16 amino acids. Clones were read by immunoSEQ multiplex PCR, and TCRdb kept only the in-frame ones, dropping some. The sample records 200,000 to 250,000 clones, about nine tenths being singletons.

The sample taken for sequencing was PBMCs. The receptor was derived from a woman aged 18-29 years in good health and CMV-seropositive. This sequence joins TRBV5-4 and TRBJ2-2; 9 nucleotides line up with TRBD2. CDR3 residues: CASSGATSGYTGELFF. The CDR3 coding sequence is TGTGCCAGCAGCGGAGCGACTAGCGGATACACCGGGGAGCTGTTTTTT.